Listed below are T cell receptor beta chains from one sample, sequenced in a study of T cell responses to AZD1222 COVID-19 vaccine. Measured with immunoSEQ multiplex PCR; TCRdb has only the in-frame clones, and not every one. The repertoire has some 170,000 clones, approximately 92% of them found once; the top ten carry about 1%. Source: peripheral blood, taken 28 days after the second dose of the MenACWY control vaccine. The receptors originated from an adult who received the MenACWY meningococcal vaccine as a control. Each CDR3 is given without its conserved first and last residue.

V	J	CDR3
TRBV18	TRBJ1-1	ASSPQGRDTEAF
TRBV27	TRBJ1-1	ASSSIRRHEAF
TRBV19	TRBJ1-6	ASSGPGGARNSPLH
TRBV21-1	TRBJ1-4	ASSTRQTLREKLF
TRBV6-5	TRBJ1-1	ASRNRGRGTSEAF
TRBV4-3	TRBJ2-1	ASSQVGASYNEQF
TRBV6-5	TRBJ1-4	ASTQSPTNEKLF
TRBV7-2	TRBJ1-2	ASRITGLYGYT
TRBV5-1	TRBJ2-7	ASSLAPGSPYEQY
TRBV5-4	TRBJ2-1	ASSLGQGNFNEQF
TRBV6-5	TRBJ1-1	ASSELYTEAF
TRBV11-3	TRBJ2-3	ASSPSGGAVDTQY
TRBV6-5	TRBJ2-3	ASSSRTGTDTQY
TRBV28	TRBJ1-2	ASRTGANYGYT
TRBV30	TRBJ1-1	AWSDRTFEAF
TRBV30	TRBJ1-2	AWSRLDLNYGYT
TRBV5-4	TRBJ1-2	ASSLGGVGYT
TRBV30	TRBJ2-5	AWSRHRGGFQETQY
TRBV4-1	TRBJ2-7	ASSQGTNYEQY
TRBV7-2	TRBJ2-2	ASSPGDSYTGELF
TRBV19	TRBJ1-2	ASSVEGSGYGYT
TRBV7-2	TRBJ1-3	ASSFSHSSGNTIY
TRBV2	TRBJ1-2	ASSTTNYGYT
TRBV15	TRBJ2-5	ATSRDRDQETQY
TRBV2	TRBJ1-1	ASSGVNTEAF
TRBV7-2	TRBJ2-7	ASSLGQGRYEQY
TRBV28	TRBJ2-1	ASSPLVLGSEQF
TRBV5-5	TRBJ2-5	ASSPGAEETQY
TRBV10-2	TRBJ2-1	ASNPSDRGNEQF
TRBV14	TRBJ1-2	ASSQVGTSRKEGYT
TRBV10-2	TRBJ2-6	ATRNSGANVLT
TRBV19	TRBJ1-1	ASSIGGLNTEAF
TRBV5-8	TRBJ1-4	ASSKGEGYEKLF
TRBV7-2	TRBJ1-2	ASSVQGYGYT
TRBV2	TRBJ1-6	ASRGQGGSPLH
TRBV19	TRBJ1-6	ASSIAQGESPLH
TRBV6-2/TRBV6-3	TRBJ2-7	ASSQGGEQY
TRBV7-8	TRBJ1-2	ASSSRDRSPANYGYT
TRBV30	TRBJ1-5	AWSFGGGNQPQH
TRBV6-6	TRBJ1-4	ASSPRGVNEKLF
TRBV19	TRBJ2-1	ASSPLWKRGGPEQF
TRBV12-3/TRBV12-4	TRBJ1-2	ASSLGQGYGYT
TRBV3-1/TRBV3-2	TRBJ1-2	ASKKTNGGYT
TRBV6-2/TRBV6-3	TRBJ1-5	ASSYGGGNQPQH
TRBV11-2	TRBJ2-7	ASSSEPAYFYEQY
TRBV18	TRBJ1-5	ASSPSQDSNQPQH